This record covers a single TCR beta chain. This specimen belongs to a study of T cell changes during pregnancy in multiple sclerosis. Generated by immunoSEQ multiplex PCR, the TCRdb table keeps only in-frame clones and is missing some. The sample yields tens of thousands of clones, 85% to 95% seen once. Sequencing was performed on CD4+ T cells from peripheral blood mononuclear cells, taken in the third trimester of pregnancy. This TCR came from a female donor in good health, enrolled as a control in a pregnancy study.

CDR3 bases: TGTGCCAGTAAGGCGGGTCCGCCTTATAGCAATCAGCCCCAGCATTTT. It codes for CASKAGPPYSNQPQHF. This chain uses TRBV19 with TRBJ1-5; D remains ambiguous. Trimming removed 7 bases at V and 0 bases at J, with 16 bases between. The CDR3 contains 16 residues. Germline V CDR1 and CDR2: LNHDA, SQIVND (reference sequence).